Shown below are 4 T cell receptor beta chains from a single sample sequenced in a study of cytomegalovirus exposure and HLA in healthy donors. PCR amplification relied on 60 Vbeta primers (plus 13 Jbeta primers). The assay was immunoSEQ multiplex PCR, and TCRdb's table has in-frame clones only and misses some. The table lists approximately 91,000 clones, around nine tenths of them singletons. Source material: PBMCs. These receptors were collected from a man in his thirties or forties in good health and CMV-seropositive.

J is TRBJ1-2 and V is TRBV7-9; D is undetermined. V was cut by 5 bases and J by 2 bases, with 12 bases left in between. Germline CDR1 is SEHNR and CDR2 is FQNEAQ (reference sequence). The CDR3 length is 14 residues. The CDR3 DNA reads TGTGCCAGCAGCCAGATACGGGGAAACTATGGCTACACCTTC. It is translated as CASSQIRGNYGYTF.

This sequence joins TRBV21-1 and TRBJ1-2; the table gives TRBD1 as D, unverified against the DNA. TRBV21-1 represents a pseudogene. The CDR3 is 17 amino acids. The CDR3 bases are TGTGCCAGCAGCCCCAAGGAGGCAGGGGTAGGAGGCTATGGCTACACCTTC. It yields the protein CASSPKEAGVGGYGYTF.

The rearrangement links TRBV7-3 to TRBJ2-5; 7 bases are a match to TRBD2. The CDR3 is made up of 13 amino acids. Looked up from germline, CDR1 is SGHTA and CDR2 is FQGTGA. The ends lost 1 base at V and 10 bases at J; junction bases unmatched: 6. Written as DNA, the CDR3 is TGTGCCAGCAGCTTAAGCGGGGGAGAGGTCCAGTACTTC. Its protein product is CASSLSGGEVQYF. Full variable domain (rest looked up from reference TRBV7-3 and TRBJ2-5): GAGVSQTPSNKVTEKGKYVELRCDPISGHTALYWYRQSLGQGPEFLIYFQGTGAADDSGLPNDRFFAVRPEGSVSTLKIQRTERGDSAVYLCASSLSGGEVQYFGPGTRLLVL.

The chain carries TRBV7-8 and TRBJ2-1; D perhaps matches TRBD2 (6 bases). V was trimmed by 1 base and J by 14 bases, leaving 12 bases between them. The germline V gene encodes CDR1 SGHVS and CDR2 FQNEAQ. The CDR3 loop spans 12 amino acids. This CDR3 reads CASSLVRGGKFF. The CDR3 DNA follows: TGTGCCAGCAGCTTAGTTCGGGGAGGAAAGTTCTTC.